This T cell receptor beta chain was sequenced in a study of radiotherapy plus CTLA-4 blockade in lung cancer. Per the germline V gene, CDR1 is DFQATT and CDR2 is SNEGSKA (reference sequence). This CDR3 comprises 11 residues. Deletions cut 3 bases from V and 7 bases from J, with 9 bases between. Sequencing was performed with immunoSEQ multiplex PCR; in TCRdb, only in-frame clones are kept and a portion is missing. This sample yields around 90,000 clones, of which roughly 80% are seen a single time; over 0.75% belongs to the top ten. Treatment of patients with chemo-refractory metastatic non-small-cell lung cancer consisted of focal radiation plus CTLA-4 blockade with ipilimumab.

This rearrangement joins TRBV20-1 to TRBJ1-1; D unclear. Sequencing used peripheral blood, obtained from a patient treated with radiotherapy plus ipilimumab. This receptor was taken from a human donor with non-small cell lung cancer who had stable disease on radiotherapy plus ipilimumab. This CDR3 reads CSARPPDEAFF. The CDR3 DNA is TGCAGTGCTAGGCCCCCGGATGAAGCTTTCTTT.